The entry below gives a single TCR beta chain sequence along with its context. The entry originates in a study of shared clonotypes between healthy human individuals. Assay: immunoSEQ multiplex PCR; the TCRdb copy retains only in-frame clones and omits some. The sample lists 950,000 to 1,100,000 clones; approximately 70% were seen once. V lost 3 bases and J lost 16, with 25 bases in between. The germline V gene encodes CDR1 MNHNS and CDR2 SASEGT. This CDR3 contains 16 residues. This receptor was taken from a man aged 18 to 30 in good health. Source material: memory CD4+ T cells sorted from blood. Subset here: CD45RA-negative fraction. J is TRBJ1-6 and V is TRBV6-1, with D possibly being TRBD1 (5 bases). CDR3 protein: CASSEFVKGALLLLHF. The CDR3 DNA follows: TGTGCCAGCAGTGAGTTCGTTAAAGGGGCTCTCCTTTTGCTCCACTTT.